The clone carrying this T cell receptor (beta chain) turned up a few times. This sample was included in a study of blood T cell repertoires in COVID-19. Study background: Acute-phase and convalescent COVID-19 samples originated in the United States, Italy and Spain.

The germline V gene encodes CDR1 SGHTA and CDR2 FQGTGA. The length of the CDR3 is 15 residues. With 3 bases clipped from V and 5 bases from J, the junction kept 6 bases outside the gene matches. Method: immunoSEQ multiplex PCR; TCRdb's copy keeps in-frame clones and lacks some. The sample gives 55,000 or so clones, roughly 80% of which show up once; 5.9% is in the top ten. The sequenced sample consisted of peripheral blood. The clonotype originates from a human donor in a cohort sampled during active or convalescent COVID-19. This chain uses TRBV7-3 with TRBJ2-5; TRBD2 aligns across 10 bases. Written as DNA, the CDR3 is TGTGCCAGCAGCTTGGGCCTAGCGGGGGTCGAGACCCAGTACTTC. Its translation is CASSLGLAGVETQYF.